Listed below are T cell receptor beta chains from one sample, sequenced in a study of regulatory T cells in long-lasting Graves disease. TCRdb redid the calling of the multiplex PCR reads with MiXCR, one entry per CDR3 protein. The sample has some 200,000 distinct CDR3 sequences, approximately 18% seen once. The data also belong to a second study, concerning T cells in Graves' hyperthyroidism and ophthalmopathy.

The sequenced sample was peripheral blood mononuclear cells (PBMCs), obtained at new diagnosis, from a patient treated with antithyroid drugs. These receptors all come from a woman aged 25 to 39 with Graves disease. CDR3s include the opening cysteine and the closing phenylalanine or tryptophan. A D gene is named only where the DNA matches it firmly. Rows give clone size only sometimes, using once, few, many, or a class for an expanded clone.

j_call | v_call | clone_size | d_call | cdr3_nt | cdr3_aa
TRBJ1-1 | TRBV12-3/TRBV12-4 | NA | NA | TGTGCCAGCAGAGCTCAGGGAAAGGGCACTGAAGCTTTCTTT | CASRAQGKGTEAFF
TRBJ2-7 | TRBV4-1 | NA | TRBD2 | TGCGCCAGCAGCCAAGATGCCCGGACTAGCGGGATGGTTCAGTACTTC | CASSQDARTSGMVQYF
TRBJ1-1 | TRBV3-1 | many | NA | TGTGCCAGCAGCCCCCGGGGGGGCAAAGCTTTCTTT | CASSPRGGKAFF
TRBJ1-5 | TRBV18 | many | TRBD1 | TGTGCCAGCTCACCCGGGACAGAGAGGCCCCAGCATTTT | CASSPGTERPQHF
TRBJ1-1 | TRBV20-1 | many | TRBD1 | TGCAGTGCTAGAGTCGGCAGGGGGCCGGGGGATGCTTTCTTT | CSARVGRGPGDAFF
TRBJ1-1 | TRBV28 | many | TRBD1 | TGTGCCAGCAGTTTACTTCAGGGGGCATACACTGAAGCTTTCTTT | CASSLLQGAYTEAFF
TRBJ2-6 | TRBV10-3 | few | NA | TGTGCCATCAGTGAGTCGATGGAGGGCGACAGGGAAAAATCAAACGTCCTGACTTTC | CAISESMEGDREKSNVLTF
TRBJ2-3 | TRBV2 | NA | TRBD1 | TGTGCCAGCAGTGAAGCCGGGACAGGGACCCCAGATACGCAGTATTTT | CASSEAGTGTPDTQYF
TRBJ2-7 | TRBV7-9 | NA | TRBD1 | TGTGCCAGCAGCCGGACAGGGGGCGACGAGCAGTACTTC | CASSRTGGDEQYF
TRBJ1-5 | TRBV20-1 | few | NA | TGCAGTGCTAGAGTCGATAGCAATCAGCCCCAGCATTTT | CSARVDSNQPQHF
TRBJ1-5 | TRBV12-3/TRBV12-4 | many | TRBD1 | TGTGCCAGCGGGCGACAGGGCGGCAATCAGCCCCAGCATTTT | CASGRQGGNQPQHF
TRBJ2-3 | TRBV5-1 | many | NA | TGCGCCAGCAGCTTGGGAAGTCGCACAGATACGCAGTATTTT | CASSLGSRTDTQYF
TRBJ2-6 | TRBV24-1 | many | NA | TGTGCCACCAGTGACCCGGGTTCTGGGGCCAACGTCCTGACTTTC | CATSDPGSGANVLTF
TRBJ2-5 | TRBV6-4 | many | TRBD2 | TGTGCCAGCAGTGACTCGTCGGCGCGGGAGGCCGGGGAGACCCAGTACTTC | CASSDSSAREAGETQYF
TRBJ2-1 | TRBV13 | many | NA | TGTGCCAGCAGCCCAGACATTTCCTCCTACAATGAGCAGTTCTTC | CASSPDISSYNEQFF
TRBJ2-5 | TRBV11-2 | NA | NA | TGTGCCAGCAGCCGTATCGTGGAAGAGACCCAGTACTTC | CASSRIVEETQYF
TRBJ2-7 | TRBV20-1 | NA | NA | TGCAGTGCTAGAGATGTCCTGGCAGGGAAAACGTACGAGCAGTACTTC | CSARDVLAGKTYEQYF
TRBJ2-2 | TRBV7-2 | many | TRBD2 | TGTGCCAGCAGCTTAGAAGTGGGACTAGCAGGGACCGGGGAGCTGTTTTTT | CASSLEVGLAGTGELFF
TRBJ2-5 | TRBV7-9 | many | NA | TGTGCCAGCAGCTTCCAAACAGGGTCTGAGACCCAGTACTTC | CASSFQTGSETQYF
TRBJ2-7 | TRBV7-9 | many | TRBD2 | TGTGCCAGCAGCTCAGGGGGACTAGCGGGGGGGCGGTACGAGCAGTACTTC | CASSSGGLAGGRYEQYF
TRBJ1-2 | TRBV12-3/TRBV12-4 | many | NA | TGTGCCAGCAGTGGGGACGTCTATGGCTACACCTTC | CASSGDVYGYTF
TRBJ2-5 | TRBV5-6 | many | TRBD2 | TGTGCCAGCAGCTCCGGGGGGGAGGAGACCCAGTACTTC | CASSSGGEETQYF
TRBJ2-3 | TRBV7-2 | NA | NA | TGTGCCAGCAGCTTCGAGGAGCTAAGCACAGATACGCAGTATTTT | CASSFEELSTDTQYF
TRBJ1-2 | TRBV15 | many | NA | TGTGCCACCAGCCTTCAGGAGTTCTATGGCTACACCTTC | CATSLQEFYGYTF
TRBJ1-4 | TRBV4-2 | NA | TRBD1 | TGTGCCAGCAGCCACGACCGTGGAGGACAGGGGGATGAAAAACTGTTTTTT | CASSHDRGGQGDEKLFF
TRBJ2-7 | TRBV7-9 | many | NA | TGTGCCAGCAGCTCCCCCGGGGGGCCAGGCTACGAGCAGTACTTC | CASSSPGGPGYEQYF
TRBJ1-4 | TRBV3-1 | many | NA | TGTGCCAGCAGCAGTCAGCTTAATGAAAAACTGTTTTTT | CASSSQLNEKLFF
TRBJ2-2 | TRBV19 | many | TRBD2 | TGTGCCAGTACTACCGGGACTAGTAACACCGGGGAGCTGTTTTTT | CASTTGTSNTGELFF
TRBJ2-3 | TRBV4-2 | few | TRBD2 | TGTGCCAGCAGCCCCGTGGGTGGGAGCGGGGGGGCCGAAGATACGCAGTATTTT | CASSPVGGSGGAEDTQYF
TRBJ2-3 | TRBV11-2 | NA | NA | TGTGCCAGCAGCTTAGGCGGGTATACGCAGTATTTT | CASSLGGYTQYF
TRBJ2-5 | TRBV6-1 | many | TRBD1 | TGTGCCAGCAGTCAGACAGGGGGCGAGACCCAGTACTTC | CASSQTGGETQYF
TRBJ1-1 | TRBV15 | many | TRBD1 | TGTGCCACCAGCGGGACAGACCCGAACACTGAAGCTTTCTTT | CATSGTDPNTEAFF
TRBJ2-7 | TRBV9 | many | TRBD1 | TGTGCCAGCAGCGTAGACAGGGGCTACGAGCAGTACTTC | CASSVDRGYEQYF
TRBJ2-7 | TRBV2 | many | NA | TGTGCCAGCAGTGAAGCAGGCGGAAGACTCTACGAGCAGTACTTC | CASSEAGGRLYEQYF
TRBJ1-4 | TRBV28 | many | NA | TGTGCCAGCAGTTCCCAGGGAATTATAGCTAATGAAAAACTGTTTTTT | CASSSQGIIANEKLFF
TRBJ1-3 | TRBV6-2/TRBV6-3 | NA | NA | TGTGCCAGCAAGGAGCCCGGAAACACCATATATTTT | CASKEPGNTIYF
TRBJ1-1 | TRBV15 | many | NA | TGTGCCACCAGCAGAGAGAGGGGGGGGACTGAAGCTTTCTTT | CATSRERGGTEAFF
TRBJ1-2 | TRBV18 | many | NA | TGTGCCAGCTCACAGAACGAGGGGACGGGTGACTATGGCTACACCTTC | CASSQNEGTGDYGYTF
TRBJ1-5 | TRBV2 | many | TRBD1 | TGTGCCAGCAGCCGGGGACAGGGGGTAGTGCAGCCCCAGCATTTT | CASSRGQGVVQPQHF
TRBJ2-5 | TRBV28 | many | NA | TGTGCCAGCACCCCCTCGGGTGTGGGCGGGGTCGGGGCCCAGTACTTC | CASTPSGVGGVGAQYF
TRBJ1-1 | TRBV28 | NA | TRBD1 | TGTGCCAGCAGTTTGCCAGGGGGTTTCACTGAAGCTTTCTTT | CASSLPGGFTEAFF
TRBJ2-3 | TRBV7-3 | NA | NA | TGTGCCAGCAGTCTGACAGGGACTAGCACAGATACGCAGTATTTT | CASSLTGTSTDTQYF
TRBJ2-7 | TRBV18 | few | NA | TGTGCCAGCTCACCGACTAGAAATTCCCTCCACGAGCAGTACTTC | CASSPTRNSLHEQYF
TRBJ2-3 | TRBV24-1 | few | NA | TGTGCCACCTTGGGACCCACAGATACGCAGTATTTT | CATLGPTDTQYF
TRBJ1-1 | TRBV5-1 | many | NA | TGCGCCAGCAGCCCCGGTGGGAGGGAAGGCACTGAAGCTTTCTTT | CASSPGGREGTEAFF
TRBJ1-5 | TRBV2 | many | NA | TGTGCCAGCAGTGCACAGATCAATCAGCCCCAGCATTTT | CASSAQINQPQHF
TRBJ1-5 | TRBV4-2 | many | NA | TGTGCCAGCAGCCAAGATCCGGATCAGCCCCAGCATTTT | CASSQDPDQPQHF
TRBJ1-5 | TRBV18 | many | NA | TGTGCCAGCTCACCTTTATCTCAGGTTAATAGCAATCAGCCCCAGCATTTT | CASSPLSQVNSNQPQHF
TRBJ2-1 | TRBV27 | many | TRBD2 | TGTGCCAGCAGTTTCCGCCTAGCGGGAGGGATTATCAATGAGCAGTTCTTC | CASSFRLAGGIINEQFF
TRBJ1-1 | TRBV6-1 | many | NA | TGTGCCAGCAGCCCGACGGGGGGTTCGAACACTGAAGCTTTCTTT | CASSPTGGSNTEAFF
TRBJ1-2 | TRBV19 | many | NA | TGTGCCAGTAGTATCATACCGTATGGCTACACCTTC | CASSIIPYGYTF
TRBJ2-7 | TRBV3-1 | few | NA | TGTGCCAGCAGCCAAGATGCGTCAGGTCGGCAGTACTTC | CASSQDASGRQYF